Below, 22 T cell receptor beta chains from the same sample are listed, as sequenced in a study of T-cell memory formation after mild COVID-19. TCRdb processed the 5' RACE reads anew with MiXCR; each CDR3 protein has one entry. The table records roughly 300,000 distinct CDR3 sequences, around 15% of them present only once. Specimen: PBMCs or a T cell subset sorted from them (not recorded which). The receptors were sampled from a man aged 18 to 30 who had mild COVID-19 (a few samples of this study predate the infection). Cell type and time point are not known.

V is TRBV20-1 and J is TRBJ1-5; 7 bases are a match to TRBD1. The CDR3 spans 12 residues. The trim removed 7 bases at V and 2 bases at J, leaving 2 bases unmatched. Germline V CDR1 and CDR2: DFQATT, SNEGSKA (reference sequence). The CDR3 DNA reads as TGCAGTGGTACAGGGGGCAATCAGCCCCAGCATTTT. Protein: CSGTGGNQPQHF.

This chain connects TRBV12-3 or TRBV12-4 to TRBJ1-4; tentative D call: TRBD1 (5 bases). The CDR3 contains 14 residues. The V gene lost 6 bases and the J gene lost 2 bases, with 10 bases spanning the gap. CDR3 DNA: TGTGCCAGCAGCCGTCAGGGTACTAATGAAAAACTGTTTTTT. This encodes CASSRQGTNEKLFF.

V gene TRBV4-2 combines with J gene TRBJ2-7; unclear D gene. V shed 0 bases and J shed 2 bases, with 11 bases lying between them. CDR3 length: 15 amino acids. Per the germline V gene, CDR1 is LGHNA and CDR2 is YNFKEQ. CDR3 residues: CASSQDLQTTYEQYF. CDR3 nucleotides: TGTGCCAGCAGCCAAGATCTACAGACAACCTACGAGCAGTACTTC.

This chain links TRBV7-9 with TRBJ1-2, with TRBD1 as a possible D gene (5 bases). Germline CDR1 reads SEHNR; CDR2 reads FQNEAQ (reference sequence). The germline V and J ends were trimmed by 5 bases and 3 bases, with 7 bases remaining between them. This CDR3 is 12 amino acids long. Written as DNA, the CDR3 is TGTGCCAGCAGCCGGGACGACTATGGCTACACCTTC. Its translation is CASSRDDYGYTF.

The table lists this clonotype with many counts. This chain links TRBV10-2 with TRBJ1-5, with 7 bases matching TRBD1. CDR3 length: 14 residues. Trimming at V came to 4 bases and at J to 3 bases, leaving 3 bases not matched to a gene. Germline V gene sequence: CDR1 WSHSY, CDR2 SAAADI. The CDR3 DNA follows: TGCGCCAGCAGTGGACAGGGCCACAATCAGCCCCAGCATTTT. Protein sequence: CASSGQGHNQPQHF.

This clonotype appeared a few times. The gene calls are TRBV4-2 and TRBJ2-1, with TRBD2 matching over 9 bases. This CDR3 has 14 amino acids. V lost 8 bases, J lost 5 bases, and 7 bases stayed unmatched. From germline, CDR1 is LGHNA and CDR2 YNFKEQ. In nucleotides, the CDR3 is TGTGCCAGCCGCGGGGGGGCCGAACACAATGAGCAGTTCTTC. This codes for CASRGGAEHNEQFF.

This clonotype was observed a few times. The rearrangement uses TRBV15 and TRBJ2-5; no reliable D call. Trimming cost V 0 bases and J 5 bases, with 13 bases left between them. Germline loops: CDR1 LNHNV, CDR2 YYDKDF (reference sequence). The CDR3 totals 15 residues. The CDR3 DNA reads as TGTGCCACCAGCAGAGATCTAAGGATTTGGGAGACCCAGTACTTC. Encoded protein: CATSRDLRIWETQYF.

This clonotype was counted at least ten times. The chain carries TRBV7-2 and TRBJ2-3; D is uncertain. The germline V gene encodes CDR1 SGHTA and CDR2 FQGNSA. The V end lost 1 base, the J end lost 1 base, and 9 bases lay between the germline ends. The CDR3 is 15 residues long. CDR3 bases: TGTGCCAGCAGCTTAGAAGGTGGAGGCACAGATACGCAGTATTTT. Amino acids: CASSLEGGGTDTQYF.

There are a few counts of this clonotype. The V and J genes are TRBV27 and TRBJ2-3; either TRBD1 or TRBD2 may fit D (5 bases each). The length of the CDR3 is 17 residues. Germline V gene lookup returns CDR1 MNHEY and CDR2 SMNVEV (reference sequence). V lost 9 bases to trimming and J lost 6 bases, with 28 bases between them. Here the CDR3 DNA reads TGTGCCAGTCGCACATGGGACGTCAGTTCAGGAACGGATACGCAGTATTTT. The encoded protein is CASRTWDVSSGTDTQYF.

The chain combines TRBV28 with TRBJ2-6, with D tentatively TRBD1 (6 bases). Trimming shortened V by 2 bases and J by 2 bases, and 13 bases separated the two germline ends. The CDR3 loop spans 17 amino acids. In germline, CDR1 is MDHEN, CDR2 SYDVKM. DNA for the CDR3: TGTGCCAGCAGTTTAACAGGGATCACACCTGGGGCCAACGTCCTGACTTTC. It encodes CASSLTGITPGANVLTF.

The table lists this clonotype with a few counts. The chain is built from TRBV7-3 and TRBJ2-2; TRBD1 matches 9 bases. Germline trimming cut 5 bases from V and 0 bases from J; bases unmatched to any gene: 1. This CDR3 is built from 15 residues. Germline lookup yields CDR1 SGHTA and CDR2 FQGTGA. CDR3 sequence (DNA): TGTGCCAGCAGCCGACAGGGGGCGAACACCGGGGAGCTGTTTTTT. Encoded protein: CASSRQGANTGELFF. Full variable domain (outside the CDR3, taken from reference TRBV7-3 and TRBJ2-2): GAGVSQTPSNKVTEKGKYVELRCDPISGHTALYWYRQSLGQGPEFLIYFQGTGAADDSGLPNDRFFAVRPEGSVSTLKIQRTERGDSAVYLCASSRQGANTGELFFGEGSRLTVL.

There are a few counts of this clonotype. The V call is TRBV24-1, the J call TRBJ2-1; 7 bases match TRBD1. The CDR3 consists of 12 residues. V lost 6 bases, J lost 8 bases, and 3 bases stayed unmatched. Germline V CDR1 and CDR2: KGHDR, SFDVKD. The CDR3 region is CATSLGGYEQFF. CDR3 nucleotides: TGTGCCACCAGTTTAGGGGGCTATGAGCAGTTCTTC.

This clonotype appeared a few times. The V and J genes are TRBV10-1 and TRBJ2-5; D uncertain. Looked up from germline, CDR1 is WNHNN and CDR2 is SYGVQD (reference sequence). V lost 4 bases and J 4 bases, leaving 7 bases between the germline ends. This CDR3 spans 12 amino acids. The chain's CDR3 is CASSGSGETQYF. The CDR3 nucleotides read TGCGCCAGCAGTGGTTCGGGAGAGACCCAGTACTTC.

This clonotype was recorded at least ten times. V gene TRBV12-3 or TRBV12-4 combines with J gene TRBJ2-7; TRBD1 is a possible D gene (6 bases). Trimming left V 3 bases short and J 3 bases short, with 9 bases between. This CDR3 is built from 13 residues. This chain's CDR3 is CASSFARGYEQYF. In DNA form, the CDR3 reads TGTGCCAGCAGTTTCGCCAGGGGCTACGAGCAGTACTTC.

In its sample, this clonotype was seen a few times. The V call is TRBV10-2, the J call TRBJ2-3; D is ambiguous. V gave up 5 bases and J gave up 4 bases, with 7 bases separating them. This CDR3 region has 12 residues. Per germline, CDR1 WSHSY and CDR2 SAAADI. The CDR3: CASSISSDTQYF. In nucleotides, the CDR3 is TGCGCCAGCAGTATTTCGTCAGATACGCAGTATTTT.

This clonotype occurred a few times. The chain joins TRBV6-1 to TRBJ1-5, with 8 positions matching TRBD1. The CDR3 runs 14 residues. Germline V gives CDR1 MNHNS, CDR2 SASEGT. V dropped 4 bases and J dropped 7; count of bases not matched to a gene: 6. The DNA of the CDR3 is TGTGCCAGCAGTGGCAGCGGGACAGGCCAGCCCCAGCATTTT. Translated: CASSGSGTGQPQHF.

The CDR3 sequence: CSARDQGTGHVEQFF. The DNA for the CDR3 is TGCAGTGCTAGAGATCAGGGTACAGGGCATGTTGAGCAGTTCTTC. V is TRBV20-1 and J is TRBJ2-1; D perhaps matches TRBD1 (6 bases). CDR3 size: 15 residues. With 0 bases removed from V and 9 bases from J, the gap between germline ends came to 18 bases. CDR1 is DFQATT, CDR2 SNEGSKA, per germline (reference sequence).

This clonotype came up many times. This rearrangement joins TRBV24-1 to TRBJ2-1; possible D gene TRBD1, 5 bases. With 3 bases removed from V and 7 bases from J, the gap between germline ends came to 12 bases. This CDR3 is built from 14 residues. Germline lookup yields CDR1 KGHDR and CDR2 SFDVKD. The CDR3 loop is CATSDTRVGNEQFF. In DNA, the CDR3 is TGTGCCACCAGTGATACCAGGGTTGGGAATGAGCAGTTCTTC.

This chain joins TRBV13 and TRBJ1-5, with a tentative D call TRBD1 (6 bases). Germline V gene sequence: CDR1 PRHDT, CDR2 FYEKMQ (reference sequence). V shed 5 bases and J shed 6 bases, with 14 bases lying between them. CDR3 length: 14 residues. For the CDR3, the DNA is TGTGCCAGCAGCCCGGACAGTATCGTTCAGCCCCAGCATTTT. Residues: CASSPDSIVQPQHF.

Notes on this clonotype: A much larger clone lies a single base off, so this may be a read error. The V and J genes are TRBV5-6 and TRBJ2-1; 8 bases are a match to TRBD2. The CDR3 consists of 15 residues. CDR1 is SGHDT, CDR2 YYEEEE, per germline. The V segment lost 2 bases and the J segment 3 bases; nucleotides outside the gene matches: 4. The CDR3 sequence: CASSLVAGNYNEQFF. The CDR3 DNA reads TGTGCCAGCAGCTTAGTAGCGGGGAACTACAATGAGCAGTTCTTC. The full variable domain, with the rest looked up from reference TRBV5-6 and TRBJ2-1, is DAGVTQSPTHLIKTRGQQVTLRCSPKSGHDTVSWYQQALGQGPQFIFQYYEEEERQRGNFPDRFSGHQFPNYSSELNVNALLLGDSALYLCASSLVAGNYNEQFFGPGTRLTVL.

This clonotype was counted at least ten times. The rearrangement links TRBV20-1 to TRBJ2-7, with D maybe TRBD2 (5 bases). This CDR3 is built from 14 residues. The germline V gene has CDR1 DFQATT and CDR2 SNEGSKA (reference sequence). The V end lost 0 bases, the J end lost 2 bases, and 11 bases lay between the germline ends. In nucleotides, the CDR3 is TGCAGTGCTAGAGATGGGGAGTATCCCTACGAGCAGTACTTC. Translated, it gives CSARDGEYPYEQYF.

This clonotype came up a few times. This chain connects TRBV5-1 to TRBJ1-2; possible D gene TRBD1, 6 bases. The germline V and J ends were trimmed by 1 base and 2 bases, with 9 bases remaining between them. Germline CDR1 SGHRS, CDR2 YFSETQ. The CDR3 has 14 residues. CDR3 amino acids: CASSLRQGNYGYTF. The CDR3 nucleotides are TGCGCCAGCAGCTTGAGGCAGGGGAACTATGGCTACACCTTC.